The source of this T cell receptor beta chain is a study of beta chain features in type 1 diabetes (dated by TCRdb to the late 2010s). Regarding the complete study: Mean age, gender distribution, total cell number and subset yield were not different between patients and healthy donors. A total of about 110 million sorted cells were examined across all samples, and the number of cells per subset was strongly correlated with RNA yield. The study compared TCRB repertoires of sorted circulating CD4+ T cell subsets between recently diagnosed type 1 diabetes patients and matched healthy donors. Regulatory and stem cell-like memory subsets were isolated from only 8 patients and about 8 healthy donors, whereas naive and central memory subsets came from all 30 or so donors.

Each donor gave one peripheral blood draw, approximately 110 mL on average, collected into heparinised tubes. Using a panel that included CD45RO, CCR7, CD25, CD127, CD95 and CD27, naive, central memory, regulatory and stem cell-like memory CD4+ T cells were sorted on a BD FACSAria II. All sorted populations exceeded 98% purity. Right away, PBMCs were isolated by Lymphoprep density gradient centrifugation and were stained directly, with no culture step. So that batch effects would be minimized, each experiment stained and sorted samples in pairs, pairing one healthy donor with one patient. Worth noting for this clone: It lacks a known antigen. Nothing much larger sits one base from this clone, and base qualities are not available.

All of the isolated RNA was reverse transcribed with the High Capacity cDNA Reverse Transcription Kit, so expressed TCRB transcripts were sequenced. Naive, central memory and regulatory T cell samples underwent deep immunoSEQ sequencing, averaging approximately 3.5 million total reads per sample. Sorted cells were lysed in RLT buffer and RNA was extracted with DNase-treated RNeasy Micro or Mini kits, depending on cell number. To prevent cross-contamination, every cell subset was processed on its own, while patient and healthy donor samples were processed together. TCRB sequences were amplified from cDNA with the immunoSEQ multiplex PCR, producing 87-bp fragments spanning the CDR3 region. Sequencing of the amplicons was done on the Illumina HiSeq platform. Per the authors' processing: Synthetic template baselines were used to correct PCR bias computationally, reads within Hamming distance 2 were collapsed, and singletons that could not be merged were discarded. Reads were aligned to IMGT to assign V, D and J genes, CDR3 length, and insertions or deletions at six rearrangement sites. Clonotype counts were normalized to sorted cell number within each subset before computing true diversity and Gini coefficients with the tcR R package. Repertoire sharing was quantified using the overlap coefficient calculated on TCRB nucleotide sequences. Out-of-frame TCRB sequences from naive cells were analyzed to stand in for the pre-selection repertoire. In its TCRdb copy, this immuneACCESS table keeps in-frame sequences only and misses some clones. Where compared with another copy, unresolved V genes explain less than half of these, and the others have no known cause. Clonal size and the V and J genes are those of that table, whereas D and trimming came from the DNA. In all, the sample holds about 740,000 clones, and roughly an eighth of those were seen once. Of the sample, about 0.02% falls within the top ten clones.

The paper as a whole reports these results and caveats: Because small numbers of individuals were included in the HLA sub-analyses, any influence of HLA type on TCRB rearrangement was left unresolved. Because cDNA rather than genomic DNA was sequenced, highly expressing activated cells could have been over-represented, although no difference in activation and CD3 levels was found between groups. At VDJ recombination sites, type 1 diabetes patients had fewer insertions and more deleted nucleotides, which implies abnormalities in thymic rearrangement. Type 1 diabetes patients showed a moderate but significant shortening of TCRB CDR3 length in all four CD4+ subsets. Shorter templates might have been favored by PCR, but patient and control samples were amplified and corrected together, so both groups would have been affected equally by any skew. Naive, central memory and regulatory TCRB repertoires appeared more similar among patients than among healthy donors.

CDR1 and CDR2, per the germline V gene, are MDHEN and SYDVKM. The CDR3 contains 14 residues, cysteine and phenylalanine counted. Only the CDR3 portion is preserved as DNA: 42 bases, with reading frame beginning at the first base. A distance of 12 bases separates the germline ends of V and J, which lose 6 bases and 1 base respectively. The sequence was collected from a man between 18 and 29 years old with type 1 diabetes. Sequencing was carried out using naive CD4+ T cells from blood. The cell subset or site label corresponds to: true naive CD4+ T cells. In this chain, TRBV28 is recombined with TRBJ1-1; the D gene is possibly TRBD1, with 5 bases matching. In nucleotides, the sequence is TGTGCCAGCAGAGTTCCCCAGGGGAACACTGAAGCTTTCTTT. The encoded protein is CASRVPQGNTEAFF.